This T cell receptor beta chain was sequenced in a study of cytomegalovirus exposure and HLA in healthy donors. Findings and caveats of the study: Researchers reported in a later analysis that common viral pathogens appeared linked to several top clusters. A later analysis associated 16,951 TCR beta sequences with HLA alleles at a 0.05 false discovery rate. Most sequenced TCRs were rare (though some public TCRs occurred in many donors).

Though probably carrying unrecorded immune exposures, donors were nominally healthy at sampling. This clone was seen only a few times. The antigen is undetermined. PCR primers comprised 60 Vbeta and 13 Jbeta primers. Assay used: immunoSEQ multiplex PCR; TCRdb lists only in-frame clones, some missing. The sample holds about 180,000 clones; less than 80% are singletons and the top ten take 1.5% to 2%. The CDR3 sequence is 15 residues long. Germline CDR1 is MDHEN and CDR2 is SYDVKM. Trimming stripped 2 bases from V and 7 bases from J, with 14 bases between. The V call is TRBV28, the J call TRBJ1-4; weak D call: TRBD1 (6 bases). What was sequenced was PBMCs. This TCR was recovered from a man younger than 35 in good health and CMV-seronegative. The CDR3 spells CASSLQGWAGEKLFF. CDR3 nucleotide sequence: TGTGCCAGCAGTTTACAGGGGTGGGCGGGTGAAAAACTGTTTTTT.